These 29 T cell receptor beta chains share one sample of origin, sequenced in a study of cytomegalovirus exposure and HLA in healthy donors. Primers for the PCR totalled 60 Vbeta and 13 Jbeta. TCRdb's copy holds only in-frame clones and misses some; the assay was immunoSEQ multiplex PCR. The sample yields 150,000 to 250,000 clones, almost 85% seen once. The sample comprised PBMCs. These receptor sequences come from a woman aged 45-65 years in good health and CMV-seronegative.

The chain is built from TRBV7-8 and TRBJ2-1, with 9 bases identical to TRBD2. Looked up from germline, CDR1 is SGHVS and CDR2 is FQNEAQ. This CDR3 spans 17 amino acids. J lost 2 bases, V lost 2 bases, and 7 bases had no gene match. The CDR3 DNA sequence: TGTGCCAGCAGCTTACAGACTAGCGGCTGGACCTACAATGAGCAGTTCTTC. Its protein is CASSLQTSGWTYNEQFF.

The CDR3 region has the DNA TGTGCCAGCAGCCCGGGGCAGGGGGGCAACAATCAGCCCCAGCATTTT. It is translated as CASSPGQGGNNQPQHF. This chain joins TRBV9 and TRBJ1-5; 7 bases are a match to TRBD1. V was pared by 4 bases and J by 3 bases, with 10 bases of the junction left unmatched. The germline gives CDR1 SGDLS, CDR2 YYNGEE. This CDR3 comprises 16 residues.

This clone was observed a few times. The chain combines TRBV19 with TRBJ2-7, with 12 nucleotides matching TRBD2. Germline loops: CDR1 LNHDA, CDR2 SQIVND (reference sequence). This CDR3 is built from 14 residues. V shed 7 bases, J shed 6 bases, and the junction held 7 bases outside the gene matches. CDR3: CASTETSGRGEQYF. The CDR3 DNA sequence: TGTGCCAGTACAGAGACTAGCGGGAGAGGCGAGCAGTACTTC.

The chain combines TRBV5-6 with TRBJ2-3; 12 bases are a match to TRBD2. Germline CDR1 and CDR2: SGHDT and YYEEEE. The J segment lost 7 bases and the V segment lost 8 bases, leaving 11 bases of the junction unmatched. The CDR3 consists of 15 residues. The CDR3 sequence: CASYSSGRAVYTQYF. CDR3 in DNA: TGTGCCAGTTACTCTAGCGGGAGGGCCGTATATACGCAGTATTTT.

CDR3 amino acids: CASSLRGGRSGYTF. The CDR3 nucleotides read TGTGCCAGCAGCCTAAGGGGGGGCCGGAGTGGCTACACCTTC. V is TRBV5-4 and J is TRBJ1-2; a possible D gene is TRBD1 (6 bases). V was trimmed by 4 bases and J by 7 bases, leaving 17 bases between them. The CDR3 has 14 amino acids. CDR1 and CDR2 from the germline V gene are SGHNT and YYREEE (reference sequence).

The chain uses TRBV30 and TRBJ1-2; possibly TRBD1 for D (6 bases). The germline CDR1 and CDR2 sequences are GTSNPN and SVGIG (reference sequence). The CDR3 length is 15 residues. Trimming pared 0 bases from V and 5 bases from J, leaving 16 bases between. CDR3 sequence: CAWSVLGGPSYGYTF. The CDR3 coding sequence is TGTGCCTGGAGTGTACTCGGGGGGCCTTCATATGGCTACACCTTC.

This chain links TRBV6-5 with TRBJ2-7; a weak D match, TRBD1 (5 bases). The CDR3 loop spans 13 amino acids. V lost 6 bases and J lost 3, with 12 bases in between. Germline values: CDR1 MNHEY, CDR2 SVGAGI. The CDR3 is CASSLGHRYEQYF. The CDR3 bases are TGTGCCAGCAGCCTAGGACACCGCTACGAGCAGTACTTC.

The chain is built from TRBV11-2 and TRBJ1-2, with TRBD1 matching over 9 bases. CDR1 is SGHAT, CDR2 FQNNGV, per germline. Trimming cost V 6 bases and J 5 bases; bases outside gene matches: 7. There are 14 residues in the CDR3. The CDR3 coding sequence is TGTGCCAGCAGAGGAACAGGGGGCGAGTATGGCTACACCTTC. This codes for CASRGTGGEYGYTF.

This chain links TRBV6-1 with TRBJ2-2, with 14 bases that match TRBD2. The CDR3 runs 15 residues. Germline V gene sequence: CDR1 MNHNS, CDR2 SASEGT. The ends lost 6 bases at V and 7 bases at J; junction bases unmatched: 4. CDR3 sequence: CASRGLAGVGGELFF. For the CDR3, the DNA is TGTGCCAGCAGGGGACTAGCGGGAGTGGGCGGGGAGCTGTTTTTT.

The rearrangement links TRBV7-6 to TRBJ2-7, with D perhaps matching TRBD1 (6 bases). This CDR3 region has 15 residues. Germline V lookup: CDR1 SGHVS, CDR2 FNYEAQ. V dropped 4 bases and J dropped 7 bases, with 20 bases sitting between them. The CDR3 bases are TGTGCCAGCAGCTCCCGGGACAAGGGCAAGTCGGAGCAGTACTTC. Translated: CASSSRDKGKSEQYF.

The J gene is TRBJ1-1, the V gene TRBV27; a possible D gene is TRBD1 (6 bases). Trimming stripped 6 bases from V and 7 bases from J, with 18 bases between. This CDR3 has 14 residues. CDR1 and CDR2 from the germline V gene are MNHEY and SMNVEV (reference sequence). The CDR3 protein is CASRSWTANREAFF. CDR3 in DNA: TGTGCCAGCAGGTCTTGGACAGCTAACCGTGAAGCTTTCTTT.

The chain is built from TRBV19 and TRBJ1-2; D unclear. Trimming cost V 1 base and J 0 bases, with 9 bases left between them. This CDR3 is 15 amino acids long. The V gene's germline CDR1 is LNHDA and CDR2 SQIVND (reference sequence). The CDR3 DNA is TGTGCCAGTAGTATAGTATTTTCAGCTAACTATGGCTACACCTTC. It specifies CASSIVFSANYGYTF.

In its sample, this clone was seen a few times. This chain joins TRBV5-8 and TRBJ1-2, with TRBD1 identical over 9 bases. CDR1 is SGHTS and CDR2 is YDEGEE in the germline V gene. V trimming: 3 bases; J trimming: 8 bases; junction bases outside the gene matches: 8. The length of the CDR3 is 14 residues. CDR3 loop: CASSYGTGSEGYTF. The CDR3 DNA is TGTGCCAGCAGCTACGGGACAGGGAGTGAAGGCTACACCTTC.

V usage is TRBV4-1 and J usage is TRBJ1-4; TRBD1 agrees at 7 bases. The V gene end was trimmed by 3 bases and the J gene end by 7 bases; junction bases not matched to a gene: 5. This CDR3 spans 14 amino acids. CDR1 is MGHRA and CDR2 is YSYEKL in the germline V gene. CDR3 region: CASSQKQGSEKLFF. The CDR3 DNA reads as TGCGCCAGCAGCCAGAAACAGGGGAGTGAAAAACTGTTTTTT.

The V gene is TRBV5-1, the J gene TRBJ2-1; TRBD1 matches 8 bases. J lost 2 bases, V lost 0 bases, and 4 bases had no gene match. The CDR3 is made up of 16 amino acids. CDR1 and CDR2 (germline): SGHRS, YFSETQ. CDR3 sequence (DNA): TGCGCCAGCAGCTTGGCCGGACAGGGCACCTACAATGAGCAGTTCTTC. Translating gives CASSLAGQGTYNEQFF.

CDR3 sequence: CASSPAGGSGDTQYF. In nucleotides, the CDR3 is TGTGCCAGCAGCCCCGCCGGGGGATCGGGGGATACGCAGTATTTT. The chain combines TRBV9 with TRBJ2-3, with TRBD2 as a possible D gene (6 bases). Looked up from germline, CDR1 is SGDLS and CDR2 is YYNGEE. V gave up 4 bases and J gave up 6 bases, with 18 bases separating them. This CDR3 has 15 residues.

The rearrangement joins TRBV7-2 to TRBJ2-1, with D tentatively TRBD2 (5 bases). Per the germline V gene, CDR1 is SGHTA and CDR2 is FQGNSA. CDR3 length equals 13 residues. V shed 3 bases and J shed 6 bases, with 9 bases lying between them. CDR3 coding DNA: TGTGCCAGCAGCTTGGACTTTTCCAATGAGCAGTTCTTC. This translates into CASSLDFSNEQFF.

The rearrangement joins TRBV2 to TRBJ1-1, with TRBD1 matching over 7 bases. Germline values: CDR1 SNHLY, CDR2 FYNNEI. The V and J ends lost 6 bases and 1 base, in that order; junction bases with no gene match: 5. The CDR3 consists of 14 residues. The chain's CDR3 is CASRYDRANTEAFF. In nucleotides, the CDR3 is TGTGCCAGCAGATACGACAGGGCGAACACTGAAGCTTTCTTT.

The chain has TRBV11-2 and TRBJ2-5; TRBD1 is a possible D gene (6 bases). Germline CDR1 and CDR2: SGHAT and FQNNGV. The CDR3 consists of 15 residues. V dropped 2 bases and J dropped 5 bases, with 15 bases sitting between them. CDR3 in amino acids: CASSLSSSGEETQYF. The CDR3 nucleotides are TGTGCCAGCAGCTTATCGTCGTCAGGGGAGGAGACCCAGTACTTC.

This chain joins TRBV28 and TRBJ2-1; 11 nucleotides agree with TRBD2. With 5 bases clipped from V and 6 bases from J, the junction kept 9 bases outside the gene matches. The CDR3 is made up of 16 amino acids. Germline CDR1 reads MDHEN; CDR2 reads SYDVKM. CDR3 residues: CASSQTRLAGSNEQFF. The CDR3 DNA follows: TGTGCCAGCAGTCAAACAAGACTAGCGGGAAGCAATGAGCAGTTCTTC.

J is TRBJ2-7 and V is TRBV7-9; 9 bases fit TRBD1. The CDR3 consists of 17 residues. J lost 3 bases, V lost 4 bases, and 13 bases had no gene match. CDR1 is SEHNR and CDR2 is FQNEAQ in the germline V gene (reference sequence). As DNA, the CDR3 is TGTGCCAGCAGCTCGTCCCCCGGGACAGGGCCGAGCTACGAGCAGTACTTC. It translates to CASSSSPGTGPSYEQYF.

This CDR3 reads CASRIMRQGFVVAGELFF. The DNA for the CDR3 is TGTGCCAGTAGGATAATGAGACAGGGGTTTGTAGTCGCCGGGGAGCTGTTTTTT. This chain uses TRBV19 with TRBJ2-2, with 8 bases lining up with TRBD1. Trimming took 6 bases from V and 6 from J; bases not matched to a gene: 18. CDR1 and CDR2 (germline): LNHDA, SQIVND (reference sequence). This CDR3 contains 18 residues.

The CDR3 bases are TGCGCCAGCAGCTTGGTAGACGGGACTTTTTACGAGCAGTACTTC. Translated, it gives CASSLVDGTFYEQYF. V and J are TRBV5-1 and TRBJ2-7; the D gene is possibly TRBD2 (6 bases). Germline assignment: CDR1 SGHRS and CDR2 YFSETQ. V dropped 0 bases and J dropped 4 bases, with 14 bases sitting between them. The CDR3 length is 15 residues.

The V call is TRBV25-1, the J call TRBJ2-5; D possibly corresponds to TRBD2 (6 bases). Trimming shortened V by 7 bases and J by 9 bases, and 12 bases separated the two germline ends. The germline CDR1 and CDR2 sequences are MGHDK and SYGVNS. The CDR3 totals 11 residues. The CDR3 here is CASTGTGAQYF. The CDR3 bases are TGTGCCAGCACCGGGACTGGGGCCCAGTACTTC.

The CDR3 protein is CASSQDGPGLLSYEQYF. CDR3 in DNA: TGCGCCAGCAGCCAAGATGGGCCCGGACTCCTCTCCTACGAGCAGTACTTC. The chain carries TRBV4-3 and TRBJ2-7, with D possibly TRBD2 on 5 matching bases. Germline V gene sequence: CDR1 LGHNA, CDR2 YSLEER. The CDR3 spans 17 residues. Trimming took 0 bases from V and 0 from J, leaving 15 bases between them.

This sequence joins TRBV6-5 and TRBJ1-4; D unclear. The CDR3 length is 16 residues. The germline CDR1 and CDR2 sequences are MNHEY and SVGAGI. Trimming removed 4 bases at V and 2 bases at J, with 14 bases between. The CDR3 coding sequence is TGTGCCAGCAGTTTAAAGGAGGGTAGTACTAATGAAAAACTGTTTTTT. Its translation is CASSLKEGSTNEKLFF.

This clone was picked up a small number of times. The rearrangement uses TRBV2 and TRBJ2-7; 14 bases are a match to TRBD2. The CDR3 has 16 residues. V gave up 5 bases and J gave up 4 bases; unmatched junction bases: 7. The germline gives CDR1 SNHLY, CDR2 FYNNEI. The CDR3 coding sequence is TGTGCCAGCAGTACACGGGGACTAGCGGGAGAATACGAGCAGTACTTC. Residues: CASSTRGLAGEYEQYF. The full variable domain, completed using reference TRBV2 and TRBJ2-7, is EPEVTQTPSHQVTQMGQEVILRCVPISNHLYFYWYRQILGQKVEFLVSFYNNEISEKSEIFDDQFSVERPDGSNFTLKIRSTKLEDSAMYFCASSTRGLAGEYEQYFGPGTRLTVT.

As DNA, the CDR3 is TGTGCCTGGGGGACAGGGATTTTCCCGACATACAATGAGCAGTTCTTC. This codes for CAWGTGIFPTYNEQFF. V and J are TRBV30 and TRBJ2-1, with TRBD1 matching over 9 bases. Germline CDR1 is GTSNPN and CDR2 is SVGIG (reference sequence). Trimming removed 5 bases from V and 4 bases from J; junction bases left unmatched: 12. This CDR3 contains 16 residues.

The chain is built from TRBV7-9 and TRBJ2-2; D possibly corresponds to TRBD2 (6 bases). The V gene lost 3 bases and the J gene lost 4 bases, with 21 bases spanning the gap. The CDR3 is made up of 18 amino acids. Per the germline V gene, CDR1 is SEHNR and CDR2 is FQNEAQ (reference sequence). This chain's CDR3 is CASSFIPGEVTTTGELFF. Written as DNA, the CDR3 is TGTGCCAGCAGCTTTATACCGGGGGAGGTCACCACCACCGGGGAGCTGTTTTTT.